This TCR beta chain was identified in a study of T cell responses to AZD1222 COVID-19 vaccine. Study-level findings and limits: Reports say nearly half of spike-specific TCRs go after unmutated variant regions. Repertoire collection took place solely once the T cell response had peaked.

Researchers grouped second doses given at about 4 or about 12 weeks into one pool. Data came from immunoSEQ multiplex PCR; TCRdb stores just in-frame clones and leaves some out. The data hold tens of thousands of clones, with 89% observed a single time. The CDR3 has 15 residues. Between the trimmed V and J ends, which lost 6 bases and 4 bases, there was a span of 18 bases. CDR1 is MDHEN and CDR2 is SYDVKM in the germline V gene. This clone occurred once. Antigen specificity is unknown. The clonotype comes from an adult who received the AZD1222 COVID-19 vaccine. The specimen was peripheral blood, collected 28 days after the second AZD1222 dose. The chain links TRBV28 to TRBJ1-1; TRBD1 might be the D (6 bases). CDR3 region: CASRDLGGASTEAFF. In DNA, the CDR3 is TGTGCCAGCAGGGATCTCGGGGGCGCGAGCACTGAAGCTTTCTTT.